These T cell receptor beta chains were read from a single sample in a study of shared clonotypes between healthy human individuals. Assay: immunoSEQ multiplex PCR; the TCRdb copy retains only in-frame clones and omits some. The sample lists approximately 1.9 million clones; about 93% were seen once. The sequenced sample was naive CD8+ T cells from PBMCs. The origin of the receptors is a man between 18 and 29 years old in good health. Some clones in this sample may be carry-over from other donors' samples. Both conserved end residues are part of each CDR3. Fields, in order: V gene, clone size, J gene, D gene, CDR3 protein, CDR3 DNA. The D gene is left open where the match is weak. The listing skips clone size in some rows; elsewhere it reads once, few, many or a size class.

TRBV27,-,TRBJ2-7,-,CASSGESYEQYF,TGTGCCAGCAGTGGGGAGAGCTACGAGCAGTACTTC
TRBV27,-,TRBJ2-6,-,CASSLSGGFGANVLTF,TGTGCCAGCAGTTTATCTGGGGGGTTTGGGGCCAACGTCCTGACTTTC
TRBV25-1,-,TRBJ2-7,-,CASSDQGMGVYEQYF,TGTGCCAGCAGTGACCAGGGTATGGGAGTCTACGAGCAGTACTTC
TRBV2,-,TRBJ1-5,TRBD1,CASSAGQGFQPQHF,TGTGCCAGCAGTGCCGGACAGGGGTTTCAGCCCCAGCATTTT
TRBV18,-,TRBJ1-5,TRBD1,CASSHDRGLNQPQHF,TGTGCCAGCTCACACGACAGGGGCCTCAATCAGCCTCAGCATTTT
TRBV28,-,TRBJ1-2,-,CASSSQPPWSGYTF,TGTGCCAGCAGTTCCCAACCGCCTTGGAGCGGCTACACCTTC
TRBV16,-,TRBJ2-5,TRBD1,CASSQPGQGRETQYF,TGTGCCAGCAGCCAACCGGGACAGGGGCGAGAGACCCAGTACTTC
TRBV6-5,-,TRBJ1-2,-,CASRGVEGIYGYTF,TGTGCCAGCAGGGGGGTGGAAGGCATCTATGGCTACACCTTC
TRBV29-1,-,TRBJ1-1,-,CSVRRGIRAVGAFF,TGCAGCGTTCGAAGGGGAATAAGGGCTGTTGGTGCTTTCTTT
TRBV2,-,TRBJ2-3,-,CASSETTARRWQYF,TGTGCCAGCAGTGAGACGACTGCCCGTCGGTGGCAGTATTTT
TRBV7-9,once,TRBJ1-1,-,CASTTLGGLGTEAFF,TGTGCCAGCACCACCTTGGGAGGGCTGGGAACTGAAGCTTTCTTT
TRBV7-2,-,TRBJ2-5,-,CASSLAYSLGETQYF,TGTGCCAGCAGCTTAGCGTACAGCTTGGGAGAGACCCAGTACTTC
TRBV7-9,-,TRBJ2-1,-,CASSFRTNNEQFF,TGTGCCAGCAGCTTCCGGACTAACAATGAGCAGTTCTTC
TRBV5-4,-,TRBJ2-7,TRBD2,CASSIGLAGDYEQYF,TGTGCCAGCAGCATAGGACTAGCGGGGGACTACGAGCAGTACTTC
TRBV2,-,TRBJ2-7,-,CASSERTAGDEQYF,TGTGCCAGCAGCGAGCGGACAGCTGGCGACGAGCAGTACTTC
TRBV5-8,-,TRBJ2-3,-,CASNPYGGDLSADTQYF,TGTGCCAGCAATCCTTATGGGGGAGACCTCTCCGCAGATACGCAGTATTTT
TRBV29-1,few,TRBJ1-1,TRBD1,CSVDGDRLNTEAFF,TGCAGCGTTGATGGGGACAGGTTGAACACTGAAGCTTTCTTT
TRBV9,-,TRBJ1-4,-,CASSVAWGQTNEKLFF,TGTGCCAGCAGCGTAGCTTGGGGGCAGACTAATGAAAAACTGTTTTTT
TRBV7-8,-,TRBJ1-5,-,CASSLGLSGDGQPQHF,TGTGCCAGCAGCTTAGGATTGTCAGGGGATGGTCAGCCCCAGCATTTT
TRBV27,-,TRBJ2-2,-,CASSWTKTGELFF,TGTGCCAGCAGTTGGACTAAAACCGGGGAGCTGTTTTTT
TRBV5-8,-,TRBJ2-1,TRBD2,CASRALADNEQFF,TGTGCCAGCCGGGCACTAGCGGACAATGAGCAGTTCTTC
TRBV2,-,TRBJ1-2,-,CASTDGPLF,TGTGCCAGCACGGACGGGCCCCTCTTC
TRBV7-8,-,TRBJ2-1,TRBD1,CATKRNRGRTPNEWQFF,TGTGCCACTAAGAGAAACAGGGGGAGGACCCCTAACGAGTGGCAGTTCTTC
TRBV11-2,once,TRBJ1-5,-,CASSLGVNQPQHF,TGTGCCAGCAGCTTAGGGGTTAATCAGCCCCAGCATTTT
TRBV28,-,TRBJ2-1,-,CASSPPGLRGGNEQFF,TGTGCCAGCAGCCCTCCCGGACTTAGGGGTGGCAATGAGCAGTTCTTC
TRBV27,-,TRBJ2-7,-,CASSSYLREQYF,TGTGCCAGCAGTTCCTACCTACGCGAGCAGTACTTC
TRBV7-6,-,TRBJ2-1,-,CASSMTGEGGEQFF,TGTGCCAGCAGCATGACAGGAGAAGGCGGTGAGCAGTTCTTC
TRBV27,-,TRBJ2-7,TRBD2,CASSDGLAGEQYF,TGTGCCAGCAGTGATGGGCTAGCGGGCGAGCAGTACTTC
TRBV5-1,-,TRBJ1-2,-,CASSLDLGFRAGYTF,TGCGCCAGCAGCTTGGATTTGGGGTTCAGGGCTGGCTACACCTTC
TRBV28,-,TRBJ2-5,-,CASSPMQETQYF,TGTGCCAGCAGTCCGATGCAAGAGACCCAGTACTTC
TRBV5-1,-,TRBJ2-1,-,CASSLGQGRGEQFF,TGCGCCAGCAGCTTGGGTCAGGGGAGGGGTGAGCAGTTCTTC
TRBV9,-,TRBJ2-7,-,CASSPTSARSYEQYF,TGTGCCAGCAGCCCTACTTCTGCGCGTTCATACGAGCAGTACTTC
TRBV27,-,TRBJ1-1,TRBD1,CASSAAGGLTLNTEAFF,TGTGCCAGCAGTGCTGCAGGGGGCTTGACCCTGAACACTGAAGCTTTCTTT
TRBV7-2,-,TRBJ1-1,-,CASSGTGKNTEAFF,TGTGCCAGCAGCGGGACCGGGAAGAACACTGAAGCTTTCTTT
TRBV7-9,-,TRBJ2-1,-,CASSAPGTAAYNEQFF,TGTGCCAGCAGCGCACCCGGGACTGCGGCCTACAATGAGCAGTTCTTC
TRBV19,-,TRBJ1-4,-,CASTAEDRELFF,TGTGCCAGTACCGCTGAAGATCGGGAACTGTTTTTT
TRBV5-8,-,TRBJ2-7,-,CASSQGISYEQYF,TGTGCCAGCAGCCAAGGGATCTCCTACGAGCAGTACTTC
TRBV9,-,TRBJ1-5,TRBD1,CASSGGGGGQPQHF,TGTGCCAGCAGCGGAGGAGGGGGCGGGCAGCCCCAGCATTTT
TRBV19,-,TRBJ2-7,TRBD1,CASSYQGAPYEQYF,TGTGCCAGTAGTTACCAGGGGGCCCCCTACGAGCAGTACTTC
TRBV5-6,-,TRBJ2-1,-,CASSLADRNYNEQFF,TGTGCCAGCAGCTTGGCTGACAGAAACTACAATGAGCAGTTCTTC
TRBV7-9,-,TRBJ1-5,-,CASSLGGLSNQPQHF,TGTGCCAGCAGCTTAGGAGGGCTTAGCAATCAGCCCCAGCATTTT
TRBV10-3,-,TRBJ2-3,TRBD2,CAISESTLAGDTDTQYF,TGTGCCATCAGTGAGTCGACGCTAGCGGGAGACACAGATACGCAGTATTTT
TRBV21-1,-,TRBJ2-1,-,CASSRCMPTGKNNEQFF,TGTGCCAGCAGCCGTTGTATGCCGACAGGGAAAAACAATGAGCAGTTCTTC
TRBV4-1,-,TRBJ2-7,-,CASSQIGGDEQYF,TGCGCCAGCAGCCAAATAGGGGGGGACGAGCAGTACTTC
TRBV15,-,TRBJ2-1,-,CATSRGLGRGYNEQFF,TGTGCCACCAGCAGAGGGCTGGGCAGGGGTTACAATGAGCAGTTCTTC
TRBV4-1,-,TRBJ2-1,-,CASSLVGPAAGEVDEQFF,TGCGCCAGCAGCCTGGTGGGCCCGGCGGCCGGGGAGGTCGATGAGCAGTTCTTC
TRBV6-1,-,TRBJ2-2,-,CASSETRSNTGELFF,TGTGCCAGCAGTGAAACGCGTTCGAACACCGGGGAGCTGTTTTTT
TRBV7-8,-,TRBJ2-7,TRBD1,CASRLRQGAIYEQYF,TGTGCCAGCAGACTCCGACAGGGTGCGATTTACGAGCAGTACTTC
TRBV7-9,-,TRBJ2-1,-,CASSPSRSSSYNEQFF,TGTGCCAGCAGCCCCAGCAGGAGTAGCTCCTACAATGAGCAGTTCTTC
TRBV27,-,TRBJ1-1,-,CASSDREKAFF,TGTGCCAGCAGCGACAGAGAGAAAGCTTTCTTT
TRBV2,-,TRBJ1-1,-,CASSEIGIFNTEAFF,TGTGCCAGCAGTGAGATCGGGATTTTCAACACTGAAGCTTTCTTT
TRBV6-4,-,TRBJ2-7,-,CASSSGPSYEQYF,TGTGCCAGCAGTTCGGGCCCCTCCTACGAGCAGTACTTC
TRBV5-1,-,TRBJ2-7,TRBD2,CASSSSGRSYEQYF,TGCGCCAGCAGCTCTAGCGGGAGATCCTACGAGCAGTACTTC
TRBV9,-,TRBJ2-2,TRBD2,CASSQWTSGSPGELFF,TGTGCCAGCAGCCAATGGACTAGCGGGAGTCCCGGGGAGCTGTTTTTT
TRBV27,-,TRBJ2-6,-,CASNLAGSMGGANVLTF,TGTGCCAGCAACCTTGCAGGGAGTATGGGCGGGGCCAACGTCCTGACTTTC
TRBV21-1,-,TRBJ2-3,-,CASPERDADTQYF,TGTGCCAGCCCCGAGCGGGACGCAGATACGCAGTATTTT
TRBV6-6,-,TRBJ2-3,-,CASISGEHTQYF,TGTGCCAGCATCTCCGGGGAACATACGCAGTATTTT